Each of the 23 T cell receptor beta chains below was sequenced from the same sample in a study of CD8+CD57+ T cells in acquired aplastic anemia. CD8+CD57+ cell expansion had been shown by flow cytometry in patients chosen for sequencing. Investigators profiled TCR beta VDJ and CDR3 from genomic DNA template. TCRdb ran MiXCR on the reads and lists one entry per CDR3 protein. Of 50,000 or so distinct CDR3 sequences listed, roughly three fifths are singletons. Material: sorted CD4+, CD8+, or CD8+CD57+ T cells (not recorded which) from PBMCs. The source of these receptors is a human donor with aplastic anemia.

This clonotype was counted ten times or more. The chain has TRBV4-1 and TRBJ1-2, with a tentative D call TRBD1 (5 bases). The germline CDR1 and CDR2 sequences are MGHRA and YSYEKL. CDR3 size: 15 residues. V lost 4 bases and J lost 4, with 16 bases in between. The CDR3, as DNA: TGCGCCAGCAGCCCCTCCTCTGGGACGACCTATGGCTACACCTTC. This codes for CASSPSSGTTYGYTF.

The chain is built from TRBV10-2 and TRBJ1-2; unclear D gene. The CDR3 is 15 residues long. Germline CDR1 reads WSHSY; CDR2 reads SAAADI. Trimming stripped 3 bases from V and 4 bases from J, with 15 bases between. In nucleotides, the CDR3 is TGCGCCAGCAGTGATTTAGTTAGGGAACCCTATGGCTACACCTTC. It is translated as CASSDLVREPYGYTF.

This chain links TRBV2 with TRBJ2-7; possibly TRBD1 for D (6 bases). The CDR3 is 15 amino acids. Between the trimmed V and J ends, which lost 0 bases and 4 bases, there was a span of 13 bases. The V gene's germline CDR1 is SNHLY and CDR2 FYNNEI. The CDR3 sequence: CASSEAPRTAYEQYF. The CDR3 coding sequence is TGTGCCAGCAGTGAAGCCCCGCGGACAGCTTACGAGCAGTACTTC.

This clonotype came up many times. The chain recombines TRBV9 with TRBJ1-2; D is ambiguous. Trimming took off 3 bases at V and 8 bases at J, with 5 bases between the two ends. CDR1 SGDLS and CDR2 YYNGEE come from the germline V gene. The CDR3 covers 10 residues. The CDR3 region has the DNA TGTGCCAGCAGCGGGTCAGGCTACACCTTC. Translation gives CASSGSGYTF.

This clonotype was seen at least ten times. The CDR3 DNA sequence: TGCGCCAGCAGTGACCACTCAGGGGGCCCCTATGGCTACACCTTC. Translation: CASSDHSGGPYGYTF. The V and J genes are TRBV10-2 and TRBJ1-2; 8 nucleotides match TRBD1. V gave up 3 bases and J gave up 4 bases; unmatched junction bases: 7. In germline, CDR1 is WSHSY, CDR2 SAAADI. CDR3 size: 15 residues.

Of note for this clonotype: This sequence may be a read error, since a much larger clone differs from it by one base. J is TRBJ2-1 and V is TRBV9; 8 positions agree with TRBD1. With 7 bases clipped from V and 5 bases from J, the junction kept 14 bases outside the gene matches. Germline V gene lookup returns CDR1 SGDLS and CDR2 YYNGEE. The length of the CDR3 is 16 residues. CDR3 protein: CASGSSSGTGDNEQFF. The CDR3 DNA is TGTGCCAGCGGCTCCTCCTCCGGGACAGGTGACAATGAGCAGTTCTTC.

This clonotype was detected once. The chain employs TRBV7-8 and TRBJ1-2; weak D call: TRBD1 (5 bases). Germline CDR1 SGHVS, CDR2 FQNEAQ. CDR3 length equals 13 residues. V lost 5 bases to trimming and J lost 7 bases, with 14 bases between them. Here the CDR3 reads CASSKRGVGGYTF. In DNA form, the CDR3 reads TGTGCCAGCAGCAAAAGAGGGGTGGGTGGCTACACCTTC.

The rearrangement links TRBV29-1 to TRBJ1-1; D not resolved. Trimming left V 3 bases short and J 3 bases short, with 14 bases between. Germline-derived CDR1 and CDR2 are SQVTM and ANQGSEA. The length of the CDR3 is 14 residues. The CDR3 reads CSVEQQLLDTEAFF. The CDR3 bases are TGCAGCGTTGAGCAACAGTTATTGGACACTGAAGCTTTCTTT.

The J gene is TRBJ2-2, the V gene TRBV7-2; D not resolved. Germline CDR1 reads SGHTA; CDR2 reads FQGNSA. There are 14 residues in the CDR3. Trimming cost V 8 bases and J 1 base, with 11 bases left between them. CDR3 sequence: CASRRQMNTGELFF. CDR3 in DNA: TGTGCCAGCCGACGTCAGATGAACACCGGGGAGCTGTTTTTT.

The chain links TRBV24-1 to TRBJ1-2; 7 bases are shared with TRBD1. The CDR3 spans 13 residues. Losses at the gene ends were 5 bases for V and 5 bases for J; bases not matched to a gene: 4. CDR1 is KGHDR and CDR2 is SFDVKD in the germline V gene. DNA for the CDR3: TGTGCCACCAGTGTGGGGACAGCATATGGCTACACCTTC. Translating gives CATSVGTAYGYTF.

The gene calls are TRBV12-3 or TRBV12-4 and TRBJ1-2; a weak D match, TRBD1 (5 bases). CDR3 length: 15 amino acids. V lost 1 base, J lost 4 bases, and 13 bases lay in between. CDR3 in DNA: TGTGCCAGCAGTTTAGACCGGCGGGGCACCTATGGCTACACCTTC. Its translation is CASSLDRRGTYGYTF.

Many counts were recorded for this clonotype. V usage is TRBV27 and J usage is TRBJ2-2; D might be TRBD1 (5 bases). V was cut by 5 bases and J by 4 bases, with 11 bases left in between. CDR3 length: 14 residues. CDR1 and CDR2 from the germline V gene are MNHEY and SMNVEV (reference sequence). The CDR3 spells CASSRGGRTGELFF. Here the CDR3 DNA reads TGTGCCAGCAGTAGGGGTGGGCGCACCGGGGAGCTGTTTTTT.

There are a few counts of this clonotype. This CDR3 reads CASSLLIGGNPYNSPLHF. The CDR3 coding sequence is TGCGCCAGCAGCCTCCTCATAGGGGGGAATCCCTATAATTCACCCCTCCACTTT. V and J are TRBV5-1 and TRBJ1-6; possibly TRBD1 for D (6 bases). V lost 4 bases and J lost 2, with 19 bases in between. Germline CDR1 is SGHRS and CDR2 is YFSETQ. This CDR3 is 18 amino acids long. Complete variable domain (other parts from reference TRBV5-1 and TRBJ1-6): KAGVTQTPRYLIKTRGQQVTLSCSPISGHRSVSWYQQTPGQGLQFLFEYFSETQRNKGNFPGRFSGRQFSNSRSEMNVSTLELGDSALYLCASSLLIGGNPYNSPLHFGNGTRLTVT.

The chain joins TRBV19 to TRBJ1-2, with unresolved D. The CDR3 spans 13 residues. V lost 4 bases, J lost 5 bases, and 11 bases lay in between. CDR1 and CDR2 from the germline V gene are LNHDA and SQIVND (reference sequence). In DNA form, the CDR3 reads TGTGCCAGTAGTACCAACCCCACTTATGGCTACACCTTC. It is translated as CASSTNPTYGYTF.

Comments on this clonotype: One end of the junction does not line up with germline, which may come from a read error. The chain employs TRBV5-1 and TRBJ2-1; the D gene is possibly TRBD1 (6 bases). The CDR3 has 17 amino acids. Germline CDR1 SGHRS, CDR2 YFSETQ. The CDR3 nucleotides read TGCGCCAGCAGCTTGGCTTACCTAGTTGGACAGTTCAATGGGCAGTTCTTC. Translating gives CASSLAYLVGQFNGQFF.

V gene TRBV20-1 combines with J gene TRBJ2-7; 9 positions match TRBD2. Germline CDR1 is DFQATT and CDR2 is SNEGSKA (reference sequence). This CDR3 spans 15 amino acids. The V segment lost 0 bases and the J segment 3 bases; nucleotides outside the gene matches: 6. The CDR3 DNA reads TGCAGTGCTAGAGATTTAGCGGGGGAGAGCTACGAGCAGTACTTC. This encodes CSARDLAGESYEQYF.

This clonotype has only a few counts. The V gene is TRBV5-1, the J gene TRBJ2-3; maybe TRBD2 (7 bases). The V end lost 4 bases, the J end lost 0 bases, and 18 bases lay between the germline ends. Looked up from germline, CDR1 is SGHRS and CDR2 is YFSETQ. The CDR3 loop spans 17 amino acids. In nucleotides, the CDR3 is TGCGCCAGCAGCCCTAGGCGGGGGCCTTCTAGCACAGATACGCAGTATTTT. Translating gives CASSPRRGPSSTDTQYF.

This clonotype has a count of ten or more. V gene TRBV12-3 or TRBV12-4 combines with J gene TRBJ1-1, with 7 bases that match TRBD1. Unmatched junction bases numbered 3, after V lost 3 bases and J lost 2 bases. The CDR3 contains 14 residues. The CDR3 bases are TGTGCCAGCAGTTTTAAAGGGGGCAACACTGAAGCTTTCTTT. Translation gives CASSFKGGNTEAFF.

In this sample, this clonotype turned up many times. This chain joins TRBV30 and TRBJ1-1; a weak D match, TRBD1 (5 bases). CDR1 and CDR2 (germline): GTSNPN, SVGIG (reference sequence). The CDR3 has 15 residues. V was cut by 0 bases and J by 1 base, with 12 bases left in between. The CDR3 bases are TGTGCCTGGAGTGTATTCCGGGACTGGAACACTGAAGCTTTCTTT. It is translated as CAWSVFRDWNTEAFF.

J is TRBJ1-2 and V is TRBV20-1; no clear D gene. Trimming took off 7 bases at V and 2 bases at J, with 14 bases between the two ends. Germline CDR1 and CDR2: DFQATT and SNEGSKA (reference sequence). The CDR3 is 13 amino acids. CDR3 DNA sequence: TGCAGTGAGTCGAGAGGATACAACTATGGCTACACCTTC. The encoded protein is CSESRGYNYGYTF.

This clonotype has more than one count but fewer than ten. The rearrangement uses TRBV12-3 or TRBV12-4 and TRBJ2-1; D ambiguous. V dropped 4 bases and J dropped 12 bases, with 16 bases sitting between them. CDR3 length: 13 amino acids. The CDR3 region has the DNA TGTGCCAGCAGTTACTCGTGGGCCGATACGCAGTTCTTC. Translating it yields CASSYSWADTQFF.

This clonotype came up many times. The chain recombines TRBV5-6 with TRBJ1-2, with 9 bases fitting TRBD1. This CDR3 comprises 14 residues. From germline, CDR1 is SGHDT and CDR2 YYEEEE. Germline trimming cut 5 bases from V and 4 bases from J; bases unmatched to any gene: 6. The CDR3 DNA sequence: TGTGCCAGCAGTTCCGGACAGGGGTTCTATGGCTACACCTTC. Translated, it gives CASSSGQGFYGYTF.

In its sample, this clonotype was seen a few times. The rearrangement uses TRBV7-2 and TRBJ2-6; the D gene could be TRBD1 or TRBD2 (5 bases each). Deletions cut 5 bases from V and 16 bases from J, with 24 bases between. CDR1 is SGHTA and CDR2 is FQGNSA in the germline V gene. This CDR3 has 15 amino acids. CDR3 region: CASSDRTINTGELTF. CDR3 nucleotides: TGTGCCAGCAGCGATAGGACAATAAACACCGGGGAGCTGACTTTC.